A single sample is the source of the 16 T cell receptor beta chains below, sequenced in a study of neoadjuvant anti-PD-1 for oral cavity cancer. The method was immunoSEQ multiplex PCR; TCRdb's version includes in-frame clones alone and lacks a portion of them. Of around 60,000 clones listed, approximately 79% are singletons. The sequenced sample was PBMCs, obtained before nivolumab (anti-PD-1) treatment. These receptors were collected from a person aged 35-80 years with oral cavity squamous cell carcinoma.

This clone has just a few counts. The CDR3 spells CASRPTTQGSPLHF. For the CDR3, the DNA is TGTGCCAGCAGGCCTACAACCCAAGGTTCACCCCTCCACTTT. The rearrangement links TRBV28 to TRBJ1-6; D remains unclear. In germline, CDR1 is MDHEN, CDR2 SYDVKM. This CDR3 is built from 14 residues. V lost 6 bases and J 9 bases, leaving 15 bases between the germline ends.

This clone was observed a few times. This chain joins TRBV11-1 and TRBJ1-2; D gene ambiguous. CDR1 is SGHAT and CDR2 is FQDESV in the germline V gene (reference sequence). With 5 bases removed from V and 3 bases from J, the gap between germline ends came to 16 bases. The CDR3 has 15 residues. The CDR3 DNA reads TGTGCCAGCAGCCCCGGTTGGGTTGGGGACTATGGCTACACCTTC. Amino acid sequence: CASSPGWVGDYGYTF.

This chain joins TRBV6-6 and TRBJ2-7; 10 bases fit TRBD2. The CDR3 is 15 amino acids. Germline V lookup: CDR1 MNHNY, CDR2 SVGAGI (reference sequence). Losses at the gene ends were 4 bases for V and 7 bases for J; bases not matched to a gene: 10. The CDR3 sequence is CASSSRAGGQEEQYF. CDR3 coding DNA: TGTGCCAGCAGTTCAAGAGCGGGAGGGCAGGAAGAGCAGTACTTC.

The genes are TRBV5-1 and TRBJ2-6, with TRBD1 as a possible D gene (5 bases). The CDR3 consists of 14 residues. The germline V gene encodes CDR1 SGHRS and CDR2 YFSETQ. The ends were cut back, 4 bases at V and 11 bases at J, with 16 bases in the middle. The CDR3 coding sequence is TGCGCCAGCAGCGCCAGGCCAGGGCTCGACGTCCTGACTTTC. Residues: CASSARPGLDVLTF.

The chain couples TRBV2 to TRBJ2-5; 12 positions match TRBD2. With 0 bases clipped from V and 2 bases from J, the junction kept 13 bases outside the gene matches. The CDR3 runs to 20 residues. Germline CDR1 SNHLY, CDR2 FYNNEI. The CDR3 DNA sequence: TGTGCCAGCAGTGAAGCGGGCGGCTCTAGCGGGGGGGCCACGCAAGAGACCCAGTACTTC. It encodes CASSEAGGSSGGATQETQYF.

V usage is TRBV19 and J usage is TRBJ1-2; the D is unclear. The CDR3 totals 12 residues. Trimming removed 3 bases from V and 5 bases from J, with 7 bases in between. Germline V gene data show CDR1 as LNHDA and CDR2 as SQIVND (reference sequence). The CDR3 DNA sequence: TGTGCCAGTAGTATCGCCCAATATGGCTACACCTTC. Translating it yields CASSIAQYGYTF.

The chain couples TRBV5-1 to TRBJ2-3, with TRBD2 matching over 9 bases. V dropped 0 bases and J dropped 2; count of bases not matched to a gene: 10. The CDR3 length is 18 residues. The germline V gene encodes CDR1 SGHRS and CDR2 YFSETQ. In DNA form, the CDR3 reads TGCGCCAGCAGCTTGGTACCGGGACTAGCAGATAACACAGATACGCAGTATTTT. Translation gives CASSLVPGLADNTDTQYF.

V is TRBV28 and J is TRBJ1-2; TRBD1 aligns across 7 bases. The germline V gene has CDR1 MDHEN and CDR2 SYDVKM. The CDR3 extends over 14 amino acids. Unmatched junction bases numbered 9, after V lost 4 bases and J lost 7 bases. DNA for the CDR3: TGTGCCAGCAGTTGGACCGGGACAGCCTTTGGCTACACCTTC. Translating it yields CASSWTGTAFGYTF.

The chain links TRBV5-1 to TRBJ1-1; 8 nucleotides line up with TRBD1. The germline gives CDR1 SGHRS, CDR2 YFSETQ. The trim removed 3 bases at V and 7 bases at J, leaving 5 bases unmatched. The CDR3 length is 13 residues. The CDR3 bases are TGCGCCAGCAGCTCGACAGGGGATCTTGAAGCTTTCTTT. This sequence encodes CASSSTGDLEAFF.

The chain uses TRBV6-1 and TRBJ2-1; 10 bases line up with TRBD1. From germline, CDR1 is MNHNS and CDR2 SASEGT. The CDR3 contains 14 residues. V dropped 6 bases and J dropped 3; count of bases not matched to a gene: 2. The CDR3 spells CASRRTGGYNEQFF. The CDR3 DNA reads TGTGCCAGCAGAAGGACAGGGGGCTACAATGAGCAGTTCTTC.

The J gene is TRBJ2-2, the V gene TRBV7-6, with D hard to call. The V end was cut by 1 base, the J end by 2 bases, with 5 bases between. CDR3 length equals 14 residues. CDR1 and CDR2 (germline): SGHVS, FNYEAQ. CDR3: CASSLGSNTGELFF. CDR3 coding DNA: TGTGCCAGCAGCTTAGGCTCAAACACCGGGGAGCTGTTTTTT. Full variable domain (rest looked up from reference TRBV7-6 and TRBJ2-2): GAGVSQSPRYKVTKRGQDVALRCDPISGHVSLYWYRQALGQGPEFLTYFNYEAQQDKSGLPNDRFSAERPEGSISTLTIQRTEQRDSAMYRCASSLGSNTGELFFGEGSRLTVL.

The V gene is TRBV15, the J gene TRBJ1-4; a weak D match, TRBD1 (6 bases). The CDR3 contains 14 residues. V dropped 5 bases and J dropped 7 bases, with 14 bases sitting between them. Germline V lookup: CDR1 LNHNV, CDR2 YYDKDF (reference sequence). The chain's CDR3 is CATSLKRGFEKLFF. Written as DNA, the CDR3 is TGTGCCACCAGCCTAAAAAGGGGGTTTGAAAAACTGTTTTTT.

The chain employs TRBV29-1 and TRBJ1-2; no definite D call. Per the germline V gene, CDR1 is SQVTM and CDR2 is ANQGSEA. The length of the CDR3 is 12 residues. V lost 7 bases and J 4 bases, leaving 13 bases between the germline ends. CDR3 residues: CSAGGKGYGYTF. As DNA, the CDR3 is TGCAGCGCCGGCGGGAAAGGCTATGGCTACACCTTC.

The CDR3 is CASSLDLAGGETQYF. The CDR3 nucleotides read TGTGCCAGCAGCTTAGATTTAGCGGGGGGGGAGACCCAGTACTTC. The chain uses TRBV7-8 and TRBJ2-5, with TRBD2 identical over 11 bases. The CDR3 runs 15 residues. The V and J ends lost 1 base and 5 bases, in that order; junction bases with no gene match: 3. Germline V CDR1 and CDR2: SGHVS, FQNEAQ.

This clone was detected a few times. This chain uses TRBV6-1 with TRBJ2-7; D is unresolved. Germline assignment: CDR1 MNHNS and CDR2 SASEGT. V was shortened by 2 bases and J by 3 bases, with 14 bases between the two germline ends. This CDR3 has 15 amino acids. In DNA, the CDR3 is TGTGCCAGCAGTGAATCGGCAGACGCGCACTACGAGCAGTACTTC. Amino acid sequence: CASSESADAHYEQYF.

CDR3 DNA sequence: TGTGCCAGCAGTCCATCGGGGACTACTAATGAAAAACTGTTTTTT. Its protein product is CASSPSGTTNEKLFF. This chain links TRBV27 with TRBJ1-4, with a possible D match to TRBD1 (5 bases). The CDR3 length is 15 residues. Deletions cut 5 bases from V and 2 bases from J, with 12 bases between. Per the germline V gene, CDR1 is MNHEY and CDR2 is SMNVEV (reference sequence). The full variable domain, completed using reference TRBV27 and TRBJ1-4, is EAQVTQNPRYLITVTGKKLTVTCSQNMNHEYMSWYRQDPGLGLRQIYYSMNVEVTDKGDVPEGYKVSRKEKRNFPLILESPSPNQTSLYFCASSPSGTTNEKLFFGSGTQLSVL.